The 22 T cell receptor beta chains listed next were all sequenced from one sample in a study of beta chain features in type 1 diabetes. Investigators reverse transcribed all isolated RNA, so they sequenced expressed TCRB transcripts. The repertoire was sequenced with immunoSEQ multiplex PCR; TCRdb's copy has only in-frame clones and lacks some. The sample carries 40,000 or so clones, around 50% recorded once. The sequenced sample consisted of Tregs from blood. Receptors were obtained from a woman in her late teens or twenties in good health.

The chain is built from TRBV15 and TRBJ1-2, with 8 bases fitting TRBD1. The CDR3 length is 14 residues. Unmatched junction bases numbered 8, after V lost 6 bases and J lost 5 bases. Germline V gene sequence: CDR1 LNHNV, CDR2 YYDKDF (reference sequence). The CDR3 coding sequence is TGTGCCACCAGTTTGGAAGGACAGGGATATGGCTACACCTTC. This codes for CATSLEGQGYGYTF. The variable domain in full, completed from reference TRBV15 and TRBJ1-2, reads DAMVIQNPRYQVTQFGKPVTLSCSQTLNHNVMYWYQQKSSQAPKLLFHYYDKDFNNEADTPDNFQSRRPNTSFCFLDIRSPGLGDTAMYLCATSLEGQGYGYTFGSGTRLTVV.

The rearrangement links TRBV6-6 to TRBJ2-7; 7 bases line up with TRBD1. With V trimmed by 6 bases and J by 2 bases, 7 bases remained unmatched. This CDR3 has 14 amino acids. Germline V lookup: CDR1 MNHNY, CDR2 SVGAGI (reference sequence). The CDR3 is CASSPITGAYEQYF. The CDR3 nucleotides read TGTGCCAGCAGCCCAATCACAGGGGCCTACGAGCAGTACTTC.

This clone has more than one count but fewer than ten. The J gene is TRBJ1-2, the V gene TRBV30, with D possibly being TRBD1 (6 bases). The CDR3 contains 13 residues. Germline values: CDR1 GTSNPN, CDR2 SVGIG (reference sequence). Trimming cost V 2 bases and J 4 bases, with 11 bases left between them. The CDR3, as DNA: TGTGCCTGGAGTTGGCAGGGGAGCTATGGCTACACCTTC. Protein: CAWSWQGSYGYTF.

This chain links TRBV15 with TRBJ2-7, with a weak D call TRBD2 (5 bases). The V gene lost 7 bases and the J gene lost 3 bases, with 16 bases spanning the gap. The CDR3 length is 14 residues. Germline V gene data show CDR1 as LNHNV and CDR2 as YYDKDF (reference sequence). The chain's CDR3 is CATTEALGFYEQYF. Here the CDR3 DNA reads TGTGCCACCACGGAGGCCCTCGGGTTCTACGAGCAGTACTTC.

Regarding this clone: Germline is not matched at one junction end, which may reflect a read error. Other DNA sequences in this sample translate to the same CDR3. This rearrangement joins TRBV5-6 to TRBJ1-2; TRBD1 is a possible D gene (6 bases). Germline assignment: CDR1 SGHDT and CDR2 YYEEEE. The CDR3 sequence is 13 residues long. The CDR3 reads CASSLEGGYGYTF. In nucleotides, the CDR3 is TGCGCCAGCAGCTTGGAAGGGGGCTATGGCTACACCTTC.

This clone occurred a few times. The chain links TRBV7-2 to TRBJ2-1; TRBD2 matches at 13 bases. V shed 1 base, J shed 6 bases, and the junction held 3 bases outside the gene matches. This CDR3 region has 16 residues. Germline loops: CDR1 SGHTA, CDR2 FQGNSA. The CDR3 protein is CASSLGGTSGTNEQFF. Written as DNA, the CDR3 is TGTGCCAGCAGCTTAGGGGGGACTAGCGGGACCAATGAGCAGTTCTTC.

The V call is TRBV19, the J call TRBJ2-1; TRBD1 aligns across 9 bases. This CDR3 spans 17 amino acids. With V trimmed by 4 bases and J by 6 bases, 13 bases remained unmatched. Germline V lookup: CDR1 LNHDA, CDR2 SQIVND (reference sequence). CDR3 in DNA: TGTGCCAGTAGTACCGGACAGGGGACCTCTTACGGCAATGAGCAGTTCTTC. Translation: CASSTGQGTSYGNEQFF.

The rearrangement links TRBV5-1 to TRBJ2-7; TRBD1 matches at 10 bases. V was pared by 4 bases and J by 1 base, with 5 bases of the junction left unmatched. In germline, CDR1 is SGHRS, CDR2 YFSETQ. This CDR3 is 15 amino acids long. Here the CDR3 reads CASSRGTGESYEQYF. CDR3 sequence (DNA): TGCGCCAGCAGCAGAGGGACAGGGGAATCCTACGAGCAGTACTTC. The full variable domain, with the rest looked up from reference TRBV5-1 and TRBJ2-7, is KAGVTQTPRYLIKTRGQQVTLSCSPISGHRSVSWYQQTPGQGLQFLFEYFSETQRNKGNFPGRFSGRQFSNSRSEMNVSTLELGDSALYLCASSRGTGESYEQYFGPGTRLTVT.

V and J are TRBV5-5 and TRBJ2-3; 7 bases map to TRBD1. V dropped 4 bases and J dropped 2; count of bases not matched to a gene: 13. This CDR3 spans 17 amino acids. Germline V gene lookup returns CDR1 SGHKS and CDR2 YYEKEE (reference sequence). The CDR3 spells CASSRALGQQITDTQYF. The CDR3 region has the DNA TGTGCCAGCAGCCGGGCACTGGGACAGCAAATCACAGATACGCAGTATTTT.

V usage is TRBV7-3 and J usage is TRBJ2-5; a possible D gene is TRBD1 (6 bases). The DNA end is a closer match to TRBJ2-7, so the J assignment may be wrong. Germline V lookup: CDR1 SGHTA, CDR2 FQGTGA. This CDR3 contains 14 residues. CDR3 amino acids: CASSLRTDSYEQYF. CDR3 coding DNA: TGTGCCAGCAGCTTAAGGACAGACTCCTACGAGCAGTACTTC.

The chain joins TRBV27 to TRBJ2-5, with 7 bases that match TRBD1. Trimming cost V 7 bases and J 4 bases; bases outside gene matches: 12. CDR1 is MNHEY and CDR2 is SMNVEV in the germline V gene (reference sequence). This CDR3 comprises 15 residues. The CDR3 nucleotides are TGTGCCAGCAATCCGGGACAGAGGTTTTCAGAGACCCAGTACTTC. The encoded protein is CASNPGQRFSETQYF.

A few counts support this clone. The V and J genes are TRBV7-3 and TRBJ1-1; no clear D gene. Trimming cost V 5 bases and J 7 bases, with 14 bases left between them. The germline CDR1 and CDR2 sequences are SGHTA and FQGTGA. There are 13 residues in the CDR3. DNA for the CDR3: TGTGCCAGCAGCCAAACCTCTTCAGGTGAAGCTTTCTTT. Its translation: CASSQTSSGEAFF.

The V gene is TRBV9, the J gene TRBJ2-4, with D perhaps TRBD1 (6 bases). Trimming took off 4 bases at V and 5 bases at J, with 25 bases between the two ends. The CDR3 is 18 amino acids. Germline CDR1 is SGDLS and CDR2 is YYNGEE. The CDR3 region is CASSPQGLGPVIENIQYF. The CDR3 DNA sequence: TGTGCCAGCAGCCCCCAGGGGTTGGGGCCCGTCATCGAAAACATTCAGTACTTC. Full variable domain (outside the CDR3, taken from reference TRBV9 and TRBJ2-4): DSGVTQTPKHLITATGQRVTLRCSPRSGDLSVYWYQQSLDQGLQFLIQYYNGEERAKGNILERFSAQQFPDLHSELNLSSLELGDSALYFCASSPQGLGPVIENIQYFGAGTRLSVL.

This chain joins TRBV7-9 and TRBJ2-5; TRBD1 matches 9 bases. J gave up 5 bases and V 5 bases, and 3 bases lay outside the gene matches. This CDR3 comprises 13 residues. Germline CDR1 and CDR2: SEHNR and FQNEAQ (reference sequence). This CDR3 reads CASSPGTGETQYF. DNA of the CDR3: TGTGCCAGCAGCCCCGGGACAGGGGAGACCCAGTACTTC.

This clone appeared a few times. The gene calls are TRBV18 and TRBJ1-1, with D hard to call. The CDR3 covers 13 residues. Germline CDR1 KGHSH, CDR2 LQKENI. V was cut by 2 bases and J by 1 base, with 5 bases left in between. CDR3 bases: TGTGCCAGCTCACCAGGGCCGAACACTGAAGCTTTCTTT. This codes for CASSPGPNTEAFF.

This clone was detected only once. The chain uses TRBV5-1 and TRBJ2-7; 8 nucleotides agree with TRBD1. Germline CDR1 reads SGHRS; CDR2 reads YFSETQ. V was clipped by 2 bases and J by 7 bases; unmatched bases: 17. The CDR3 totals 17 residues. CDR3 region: CASSFWTGQYFPREQYF. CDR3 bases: TGCGCCAGCAGCTTCTGGACAGGGCAGTATTTTCCTAGGGAGCAGTACTTC.

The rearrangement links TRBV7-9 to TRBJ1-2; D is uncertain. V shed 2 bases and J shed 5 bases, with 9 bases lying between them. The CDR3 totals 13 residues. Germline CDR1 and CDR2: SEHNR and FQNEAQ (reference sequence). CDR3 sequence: CASSLNTVYGYTF. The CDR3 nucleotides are TGTGCCAGCAGCTTAAATACGGTATATGGCTACACCTTC.

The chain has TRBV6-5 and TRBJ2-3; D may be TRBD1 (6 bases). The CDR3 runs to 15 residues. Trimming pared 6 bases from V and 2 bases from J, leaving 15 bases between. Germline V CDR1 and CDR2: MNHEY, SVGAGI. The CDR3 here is CASSPQGLNTDTQYF. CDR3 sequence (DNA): TGTGCCAGCAGCCCACAGGGTCTCAACACAGATACGCAGTATTTT.

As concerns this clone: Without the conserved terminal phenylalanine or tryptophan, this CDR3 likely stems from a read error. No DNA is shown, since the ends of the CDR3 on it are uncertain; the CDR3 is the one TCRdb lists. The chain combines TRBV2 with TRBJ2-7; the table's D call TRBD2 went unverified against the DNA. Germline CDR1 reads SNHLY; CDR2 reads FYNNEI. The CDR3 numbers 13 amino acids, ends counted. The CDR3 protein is CASSEPSGRAGSI.

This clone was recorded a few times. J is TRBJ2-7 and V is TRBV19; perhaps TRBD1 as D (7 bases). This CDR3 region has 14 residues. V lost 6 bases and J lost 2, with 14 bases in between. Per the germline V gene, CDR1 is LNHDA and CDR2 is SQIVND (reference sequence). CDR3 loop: CASSRQGGTYEQYF. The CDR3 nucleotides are TGTGCCAGTAGCCGACAGGGAGGAACCTACGAGCAGTACTTC.

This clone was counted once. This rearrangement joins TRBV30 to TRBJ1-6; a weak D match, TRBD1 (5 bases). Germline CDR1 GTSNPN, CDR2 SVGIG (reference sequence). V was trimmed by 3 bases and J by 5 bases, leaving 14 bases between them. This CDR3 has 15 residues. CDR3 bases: TGTGCCTGGAGACACCGTGACAGAAATAATTCACCCCTCCACTTT. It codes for CAWRHRDRNNSPLHF.

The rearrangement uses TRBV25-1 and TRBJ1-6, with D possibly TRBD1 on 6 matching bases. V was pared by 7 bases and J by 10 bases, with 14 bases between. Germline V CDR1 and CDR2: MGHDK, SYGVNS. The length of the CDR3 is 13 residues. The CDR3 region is CASTHQGRSPLHF. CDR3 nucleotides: TGTGCCAGCACCCACCAGGGGAGATCACCCCTCCACTTT.